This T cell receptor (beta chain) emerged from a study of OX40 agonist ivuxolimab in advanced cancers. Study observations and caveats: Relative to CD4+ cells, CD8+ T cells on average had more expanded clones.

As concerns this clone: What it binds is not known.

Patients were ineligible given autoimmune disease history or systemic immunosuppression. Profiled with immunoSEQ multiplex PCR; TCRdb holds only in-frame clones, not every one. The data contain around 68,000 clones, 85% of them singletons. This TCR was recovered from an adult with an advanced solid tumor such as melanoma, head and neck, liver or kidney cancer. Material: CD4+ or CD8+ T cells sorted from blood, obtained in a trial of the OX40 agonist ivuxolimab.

The CDR3 sequence is CASSVNRGAEAFF. The CDR3 DNA reads as TGCGCCAGCAGTGTGAACCGAGGAGCTGAAGCTTTCTTT. The chain carries TRBV10-1 and TRBJ1-1; no firm D call. The CDR3 is made up of 13 amino acids. The germline V gene has CDR1 WNHNN and CDR2 SYGVQD (reference sequence). V lost 4 bases, J lost 6 bases, and 12 bases lay in between.